The 5 T cell receptor beta chains listed next were all sequenced from one sample in a study of blood T cell repertoires in COVID-19. Generated by immunoSEQ multiplex PCR, the TCRdb table keeps only in-frame clones and is missing some. Among about 170,000 clones listed, approximately 89% were seen once. Input material: PBMCs or T cells enriched from blood (not recorded which). The receptors come from a woman aged 18-29 years who had recovered from COVID-19.

This clone was found once. The chain combines TRBV28 with TRBJ1-2; possibly TRBD1 for D (6 bases). With 7 bases removed from V and 2 bases from J, the gap between germline ends came to 14 bases. Germline lookup yields CDR1 MDHEN and CDR2 SYDVKM. The CDR3 covers 14 residues. The CDR3 reads CASITGHLNYGYTF. The DNA for the CDR3 is TGTGCCAGCATTACGGGACATCTAAACTATGGCTACACCTTC.

The chain carries TRBV12-3 or TRBV12-4 and TRBJ1-4; 7 bases are a match to TRBD1. V was pared by 0 bases and J by 10 bases, with 2 bases of the junction left unmatched. The CDR3 sequence is 13 residues long. The CDR3 loop is CASSLARQGKLFF. In DNA, the CDR3 is TGTGCCAGCAGTTTAGCTAGACAGGGAAAACTGTTTTTT.

The V gene is TRBV11-2, the J gene TRBJ2-3, with D tentatively TRBD1 (6 bases). The CDR3 spans 15 residues. CDR1 SGHAT and CDR2 FQNNGV come from the germline V gene. Trimming cost V 1 base and J 3 bases, with 11 bases left between them. The CDR3 sequence: CASSLGGLGTDTQYF. The CDR3 DNA follows: TGTGCCAGCAGCTTAGGGGGGCTGGGGACAGATACGCAGTATTTT.

The chain couples TRBV11-2 to TRBJ2-2; 8 nucleotides line up with TRBD1. The CDR3 spans 15 residues. J was trimmed by 7 bases and V by 1 base; bases with no gene match: 5. Per germline, CDR1 SGHAT and CDR2 FQNNGV. DNA for the CDR3: TGTGCCAGCAGCTTAGGGACAGGGTTTGGCGGGGAGCTGTTTTTT. Translation gives CASSLGTGFGGELFF.

This clone was seen a single time. V gene TRBV20-1 combines with J gene TRBJ2-3; 8 bases align to TRBD2. Germline V lookup: CDR1 DFQATT, CDR2 SNEGSKA (reference sequence). The CDR3 totals 18 residues. The J segment lost 3 bases and the V segment lost 3 bases, leaving 17 bases of the junction unmatched. In DNA, the CDR3 is TGCAGTGCTAGTGATCCCCTAGACGGGAGGGCCGAGACAGATACGCAGTATTTT. Translation gives CSASDPLDGRAETDTQYF.